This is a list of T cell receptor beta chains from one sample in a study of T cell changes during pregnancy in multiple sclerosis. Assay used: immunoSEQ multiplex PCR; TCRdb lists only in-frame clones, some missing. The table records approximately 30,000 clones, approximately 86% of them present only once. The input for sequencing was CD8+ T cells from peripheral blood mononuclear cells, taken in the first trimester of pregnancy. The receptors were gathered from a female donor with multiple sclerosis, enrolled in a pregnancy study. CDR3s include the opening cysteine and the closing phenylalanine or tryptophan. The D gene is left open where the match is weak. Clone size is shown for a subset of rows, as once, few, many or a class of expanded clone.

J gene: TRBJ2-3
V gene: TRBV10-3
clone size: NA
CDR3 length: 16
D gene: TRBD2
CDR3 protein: CAISRTSGDGTDTQYF
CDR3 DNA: TGTGCCATCAGTAGGACTAGCGGGGATGGCACAGATACGCAGTATTTT

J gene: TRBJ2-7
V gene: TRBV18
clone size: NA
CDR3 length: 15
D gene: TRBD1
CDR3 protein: CASSPPDRITYEQYF
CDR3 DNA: TGTGCCAGCTCACCACCGGACAGGATTACCTACGAGCAGTACTTC

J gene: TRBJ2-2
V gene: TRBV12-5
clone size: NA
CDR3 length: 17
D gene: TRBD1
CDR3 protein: CASALPPTGVITGELFF
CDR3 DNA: TGTGCTAGTGCCCTACCCCCGACAGGGGTAATCACCGGGGAGCTGTTTTTT

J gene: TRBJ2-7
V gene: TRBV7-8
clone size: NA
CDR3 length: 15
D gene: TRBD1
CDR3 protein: CASSSGADRVDEQYF
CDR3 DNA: TGTGCCAGCAGCTCGGGGGCGGACAGGGTGGACGAGCAGTACTTC

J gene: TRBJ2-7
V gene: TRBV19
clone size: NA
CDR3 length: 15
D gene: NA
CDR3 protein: CASRFVDTQTYEQYF
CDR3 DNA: TGTGCCAGCCGTTTCGTGGACACCCAAACCTACGAGCAGTACTTC

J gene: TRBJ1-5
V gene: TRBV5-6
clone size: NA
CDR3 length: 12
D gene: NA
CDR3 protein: CASSPGGQPQHF
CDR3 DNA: TGTGCCAGCAGCCCGGGGGGACAGCCCCAGCATTTT

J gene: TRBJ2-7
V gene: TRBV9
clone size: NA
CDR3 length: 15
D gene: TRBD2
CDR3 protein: CASSVGASGSYEQYF
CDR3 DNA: TGTGCCAGCAGCGTAGGAGCTAGCGGCTCCTACGAGCAGTACTTC

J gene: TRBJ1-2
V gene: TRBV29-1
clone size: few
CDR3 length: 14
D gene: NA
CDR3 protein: CSVAGISPLWGYTF
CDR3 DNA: TGCAGCGTGGCAGGGATTTCCCCCTTGTGGGGCTACACCTTC

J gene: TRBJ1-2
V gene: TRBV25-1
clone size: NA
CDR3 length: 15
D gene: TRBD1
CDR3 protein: CASSEFGQGATGYTF
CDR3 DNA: TGTGCCAGCAGTGAATTTGGACAGGGGGCCACTGGCTACACCTTC

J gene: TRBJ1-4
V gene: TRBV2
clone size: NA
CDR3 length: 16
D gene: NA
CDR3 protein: CASRGLQGSDREKLFF
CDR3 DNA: TGTGCCAGCAGGGGACTGCAGGGAAGTGATCGCGAAAAACTGTTTTTT

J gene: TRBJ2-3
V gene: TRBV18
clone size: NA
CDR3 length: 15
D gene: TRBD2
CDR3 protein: CASSRPGLASDTQYF
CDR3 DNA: TGTGCCAGCTCACGGCCGGGACTAGCTTCAGATACGCAGTATTTT

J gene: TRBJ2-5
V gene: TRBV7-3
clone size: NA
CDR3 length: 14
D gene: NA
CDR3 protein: CASSPSGKAETQYF
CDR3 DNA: TGTGCCAGCAGCCCGTCAGGGAAAGCCGAGACCCAGTACTTC

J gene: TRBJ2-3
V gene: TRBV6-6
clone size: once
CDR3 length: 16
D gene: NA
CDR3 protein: CASTDRGSLLTDTQYF
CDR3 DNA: TGTGCCAGCACAGACCGGGGGAGTTTATTGACAGATACGCAGTATTTT

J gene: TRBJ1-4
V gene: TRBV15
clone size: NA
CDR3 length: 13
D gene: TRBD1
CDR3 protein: CATRGTGHEKLFF
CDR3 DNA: TGTGCCACCCGGGGGACAGGGCACGAAAAACTGTTTTTT

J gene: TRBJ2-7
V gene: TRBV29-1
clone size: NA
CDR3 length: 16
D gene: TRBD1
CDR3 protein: CSVEVPGQGVMYEQYF
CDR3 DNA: TGCAGCGTTGAAGTACCCGGACAGGGGGTGATGTACGAGCAGTACTTC

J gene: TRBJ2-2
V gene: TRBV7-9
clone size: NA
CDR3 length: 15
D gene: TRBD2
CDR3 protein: CASSLSGKVTGELFF
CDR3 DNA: TGTGCCAGCAGCTTGAGCGGGAAAGTAACCGGGGAGCTGTTTTTT

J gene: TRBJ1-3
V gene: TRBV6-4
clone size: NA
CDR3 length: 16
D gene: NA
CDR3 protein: CASSDLDRTSGNTIYF
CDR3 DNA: TGTGCCAGCAGTGACCTCGACAGGACCTCTGGAAACACCATATATTTT

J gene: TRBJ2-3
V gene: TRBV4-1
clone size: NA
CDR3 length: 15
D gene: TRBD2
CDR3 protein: CAGSRLAGEGDTQYF
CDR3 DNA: TGCGCCGGCAGCCGGTTAGCGGGAGAGGGAGATACGCAGTATTTT

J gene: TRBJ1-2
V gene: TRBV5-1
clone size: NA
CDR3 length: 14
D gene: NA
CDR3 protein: CASSLGGVNYGYTF
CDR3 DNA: TGCGCCAGCAGCTTGGGGGGGGTCAACTATGGCTACACCTTC

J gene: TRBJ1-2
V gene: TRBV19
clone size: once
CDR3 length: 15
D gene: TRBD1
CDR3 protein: CASSPGQGVGYGYTF
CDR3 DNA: TGTGCCAGTAGTCCAGGACAGGGGGTGGGCTATGGCTACACCTTC

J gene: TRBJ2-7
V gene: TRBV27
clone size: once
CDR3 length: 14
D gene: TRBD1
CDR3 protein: CASSLGQGPYEQYF
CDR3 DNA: TGTGCCAGCAGTTTAGGACAGGGTCCCTACGAGCAGTACTTC